The 31 T cell receptor beta chains below all came from one sample that was sequenced in a study of blood T cell repertoires in COVID-19. Sequencing was performed with immunoSEQ multiplex PCR; in TCRdb, only in-frame clones are kept and a portion is missing. The data contain roughly 280,000 clones, over 75% of them singletons. Sequencing was performed on peripheral blood. These receptors all stem from a woman in her seventies with acute or convalescent COVID-19.

This rearrangement joins TRBV3-1 (or the pseudogene TRBV3-2) to TRBJ1-2; the match to TRBD1 covers 7 bases. The CDR3 runs 17 residues. After removal of 1 base from V and 8 bases from J, the junction contained 16 bases not matched to a gene. Germline lookup yields CDR1 LGHDT and CDR2 YNNKEL (reference sequence). The CDR3 spells CASSQVRDSLTKGGYTF. The CDR3 bases are TGTGCCAGCAGCCAAGTCCGGGACAGTCTCACGAAGGGGGGCTACACCTTC.

This clone occurred a few times. The J gene is TRBJ1-3, the V gene TRBV18; the D gene is possibly TRBD1 (5 bases). Germline V gene data show CDR1 as KGHSH and CDR2 as LQKENI. The CDR3 is made up of 16 amino acids. V lost 1 base and J lost 0, with 10 bases in between. The CDR3 DNA reads as TGTGCCAGCTCACCACAAACAGGCAACTCTGGAAACACCATATATTTT. This sequence encodes CASSPQTGNSGNTIYF.

The chain combines TRBV7-9 with TRBJ1-6; a weak D match, TRBD1 (6 bases). The CDR3 is made up of 15 amino acids. The V end was cut by 3 bases, the J end by 5 bases, with 11 bases between. Germline CDR1 and CDR2: SEHNR and FQNEAQ (reference sequence). CDR3 protein: CASSLGARDNSPLHF. In DNA, the CDR3 is TGTGCCAGCAGCTTGGGGGCCAGAGATAATTCACCCCTCCACTTT.

CDR3 nucleotides: TGCGCCAGCAGCTTGGTATCCAGCGGGCCCTACAATGAGCAGTTCTTC. Its protein product is CASSLVSSGPYNEQFF. J is TRBJ2-1 and V is TRBV5-1, with D perhaps matching TRBD2 (6 bases). Trimming shortened V by 0 bases and J by 2 bases, and 12 bases separated the two germline ends. The CDR3 runs 16 residues. Per the germline V gene, CDR1 is SGHRS and CDR2 is YFSETQ.

The chain links TRBV30 to TRBJ1-4; TRBD1 matches at 7 bases. V was clipped by 2 bases and J by 7 bases; unmatched bases: 7. The CDR3 loop spans 14 amino acids. Germline CDR1 is GTSNPN and CDR2 is SVGIG (reference sequence). CDR3 in DNA: TGTGCCTGGAGTACGGCAGGGGGACGTGAAAAACTGTTTTTT. Translated, it gives CAWSTAGGREKLFF.

The V and J genes are TRBV7-8 and TRBJ1-3; 7 positions match TRBD1. The CDR3 has 18 residues. V gave up 2 bases and J gave up 1 base; unmatched junction bases: 11. Germline V lookup: CDR1 SGHVS, CDR2 FQNEAQ. The CDR3 spells CASSLRNTGADSGNTIYF. CDR3 in DNA: TGTGCCAGCAGCTTAAGGAACACAGGGGCGGATTCTGGAAACACCATATATTTT. The entire variable domain, with the rest obtained from reference TRBV7-8 and TRBJ1-3, is as follows: GAGVSQSPRYKVAKRGQDVALRCDPISGHVSLFWYQQALGQGPEFLTYFQNEAQLDKSGLPSDRFFAERPEGSVSTLKIQRTQQEDSAVYLCASSLRNTGADSGNTIYFGEGSWLTVV.

The chain couples TRBV3-1 (or the pseudogene TRBV3-2) to TRBJ1-3; possible D gene TRBD1, 5 bases. V lost 6 bases to trimming and J lost 0 bases, with 9 bases between them. Germline CDR1 is LGHDT and CDR2 is YNNKEL (reference sequence). The CDR3 is 14 amino acids. The CDR3 region has the DNA TGTGCCAGCAGTGGGGGACTCTCTGGAAACACCATATATTTT. Translation gives CASSGGLSGNTIYF.

V and J are TRBV6-5 and TRBJ1-1; 9 bases are a match to TRBD1. This CDR3 has 15 amino acids. Trimming removed 5 bases from V and 1 base from J; junction bases left unmatched: 5. Germline V gene sequence: CDR1 MNHEY, CDR2 SVGAGI. In DNA, the CDR3 is TGTGCCAGCAGTCCCGAGGACAGGGGGAACACTGAAGCTTTCTTT. It translates to CASSPEDRGNTEAFF.

The gene calls are TRBV5-1 and TRBJ1-5, with D tentatively TRBD1 (5 bases). Looked up from germline, CDR1 is SGHRS and CDR2 is YFSETQ. The V end lost 3 bases, the J end lost 8 bases, and 21 bases lay between the germline ends. This CDR3 is 16 amino acids long. Here the CDR3 reads CASSWRGTPRLEPQHF. Here the CDR3 DNA reads TGCGCCAGCAGCTGGAGGGGAACACCCCGTCTTGAGCCCCAGCATTTT.

This clone came up once. The chain has TRBV6-6 and TRBJ1-4; perhaps TRBD1 as D (5 bases). The V end was cut by 8 bases, the J end by 8 bases, with 18 bases between. Germline CDR1 MNHNY, CDR2 SVGAGI (reference sequence). This CDR3 is built from 14 residues. Written as DNA, the CDR3 is TGTGCCAGCGGGGCGACAGCCACTTCGGAAAAACTGTTTTTT. This gives the protein CASGATATSEKLFF.

This chain uses TRBV10-3 with TRBJ1-3; tentative D call: TRBD1 (5 bases). V lost 5 bases, J lost 0 bases, and 14 bases lay in between. The length of the CDR3 is 16 residues. Germline V gene data show CDR1 as ENHRY and CDR2 as SYGVKD. The CDR3 DNA reads TGTGCCATCAGTCTCGGGGGTCTGAGCTCTGGAAACACCATATATTTT. Its translation: CAISLGGLSSGNTIYF.

This clone was counted once. This chain links TRBV6-4 with TRBJ2-1, with 8 bases matching TRBD2. V shed 2 bases, J shed 9 bases, and the junction held 3 bases outside the gene matches. The CDR3 runs to 13 residues. Germline loops: CDR1 MRHNA, CDR2 SNTAGT. CDR3 DNA: TGTGCCAGCAGTGACGAAGCGGGGGTTGAGCAGTTCTTC. Residues: CASSDEAGVEQFF.

This clone was detected once. The chain uses TRBV12-3 or TRBV12-4 and TRBJ1-2; no reliable D call. The CDR3 runs 13 residues. V gave up 3 bases and J gave up 8 bases, with 13 bases separating them. The CDR3 DNA reads TGTGCCAGCAGTTTTAGGTCAGAGGAGGGCTACACCTTC. It translates to CASSFRSEEGYTF.

The chain employs TRBV7-7 and TRBJ2-3; D perhaps matches TRBD2 (6 bases). The CDR3 is made up of 14 amino acids. Germline V lookup: CDR1 SSHAT, CDR2 FNYEAQ (reference sequence). Trimming cost V 4 bases and J 1 base, with 9 bases left between them. The CDR3 sequence: CASSSWGGTDTQYF. The DNA for the CDR3 is TGTGCCAGCAGCTCGTGGGGGGGCACAGATACGCAGTATTTT.

V gene TRBV19 combines with J gene TRBJ2-3; D is perhaps TRBD2 (5 bases). Trimming removed 8 bases at V and 1 base at J, with 16 bases between. The CDR3 has 15 amino acids. CDR1 is LNHDA, CDR2 SQIVND, per germline (reference sequence). DNA for the CDR3: TGTGCCAGTCTGGCCCGGGATTCGGGCACAGATACGCAGTATTTT. This codes for CASLARDSGTDTQYF.

This chain joins TRBV5-1 and TRBJ2-1; 11 bases map to TRBD1. Germline CDR1 SGHRS, CDR2 YFSETQ. CDR3 length: 15 residues. V was pared by 4 bases and J by 8 bases, with 8 bases of the junction left unmatched. CDR3 region: CASSNRDRGSDEQFF. The DNA of the CDR3 is TGCGCCAGCAGCAACCGGGACAGGGGGTCGGATGAGCAGTTCTTC.

This sequence joins TRBV15 and TRBJ2-7; a weak D match, TRBD1 (6 bases). V lost 4 bases and J lost 3, with 10 bases in between. The CDR3 has 13 residues. Germline V gene data show CDR1 as LNHNV and CDR2 as YYDKDF (reference sequence). In DNA, the CDR3 is TGTGCCACCAGCATCGGGACACTCTACGAGCAGTACTTC. As protein: CATSIGTLYEQYF. Full variable domain (outside the CDR3, taken from reference TRBV15 and TRBJ2-7): DAMVIQNPRYQVTQFGKPVTLSCSQTLNHNVMYWYQQKSSQAPKLLFHYYDKDFNNEADTPDNFQSRRPNTSFCFLDIRSPGLGDTAMYLCATSIGTLYEQYFGPGTRLTVT.

This chain links TRBV2 with TRBJ2-3; possible D gene TRBD2, 6 bases. V was clipped by 1 base and J by 1 base, with 9 bases between them. The CDR3 spans 15 residues. Germline CDR1 reads SNHLY; CDR2 reads FYNNEI. CDR3 residues: CASSEGTGGTDTQYF. CDR3 bases: TGTGCCAGCAGTGAAGGAACGGGGGGCACAGATACGCAGTATTTT.

V and J are TRBV5-1 and TRBJ1-2; unclear D gene. The CDR3 has 16 residues. Deletions cut 1 base from V and 5 bases from J, with 18 bases between. Germline CDR1 is SGHRS and CDR2 is YFSETQ. The chain's CDR3 is CASSLSSRRDVYGYTF. The DNA of the CDR3 is TGCGCCAGCAGCTTGAGTAGCCGCCGCGACGTTTATGGCTACACCTTC.

This chain links TRBV3-1 (or the pseudogene TRBV3-2) with TRBJ1-1; D not resolved. In germline, CDR1 is LGHDT, CDR2 YNNKEL (reference sequence). The V gene lost 5 bases and the J gene lost 5 bases, with 15 bases spanning the gap. This CDR3 has 14 residues. The CDR3 sequence: CASSSQTGRTEAFF. CDR3 nucleotides: TGTGCCAGCAGCTCTCAAACGGGTCGTACTGAAGCTTTCTTT.

The rearrangement links TRBV18 to TRBJ2-2; D possibly corresponds to TRBD1 (6 bases). The germline V gene encodes CDR1 KGHSH and CDR2 LQKENI. There are 15 residues in the CDR3. V lost 4 bases and J lost 4, with 13 bases in between. CDR3 nucleotide sequence: TGTGCCAGCTCACTCACAGGGAAAGGCACCGGGGAGCTGTTTTTT. As protein: CASSLTGKGTGELFF.

This clone was detected once. The chain joins TRBV5-4 to TRBJ1-6, with 7 bases identical to TRBD1. The germline CDR1 and CDR2 sequences are SGHNT and YYREEE (reference sequence). The CDR3 spans 16 residues. Unmatched junction bases numbered 11, after V lost 2 bases and J lost 9 bases. CDR3 nucleotides: TGTGCCAGCAGCTTCTTCACAGGGGACGGCGGTTCACCCCTCCACTTT. It specifies CASSFFTGDGGSPLHF.

This clone was detected a few times. CDR3 nucleotides: TGTGCCAGCAGCCGGACAGGCACCGGGGAGCTGTTTTTT. Translation gives CASSRTGTGELFF. J is TRBJ2-2 and V is TRBV11-3, with TRBD1 matching 7 bases. Germline CDR1 is SGHNT and CDR2 is YENEEA. With 5 bases clipped from V and 4 bases from J, the junction kept 1 base outside the gene matches. The CDR3 extends over 13 amino acids.

This chain uses TRBV18 with TRBJ1-1, with D possibly TRBD1 on 5 matching bases. The CDR3 length is 15 residues. Per the germline V gene, CDR1 is KGHSH and CDR2 is LQKENI. V was pared by 4 bases and J by 2 bases, with 14 bases between. CDR3 amino acids: CASSLHGTINTEAFF. DNA of the CDR3: TGTGCCAGCTCACTCCACGGGACTATTAACACTGAAGCTTTCTTT.

The chain has TRBV4-1 and TRBJ1-6; weak D call: TRBD1 (5 bases). V was shortened by 0 bases and J by 7 bases, with 13 bases between the two germline ends. The CDR3 is 16 amino acids. Germline V gene sequence: CDR1 MGHRA, CDR2 YSYEKL. Here the CDR3 reads CASSQEGAGLNSPLHF. DNA of the CDR3: TGCGCCAGCAGCCAAGAAGGGGCAGGGCTGAATTCACCCCTCCACTTT.

V usage is TRBV11-3 and J usage is TRBJ2-3, with TRBD2 as a possible D gene (7 bases). The CDR3 totals 14 residues. The germline CDR1 and CDR2 sequences are SGHNT and YENEEA. The V and J ends lost 1 base and 5 bases respectively, with 10 bases between them. The CDR3 sequence: CASSLGGGQDTQYF. Here the CDR3 DNA reads TGTGCCAGCAGCTTAGGGGGGGGCCAAGATACGCAGTATTTT.

The chain is built from TRBV5-4 and TRBJ1-3, with D hard to call. Germline V gene data show CDR1 as SGHNT and CDR2 as YYREEE (reference sequence). V lost 4 bases and J 0 bases, leaving 11 bases between the germline ends. The CDR3 loop spans 15 amino acids. The CDR3 sequence: CASSLNSRSGNTIYF. CDR3 bases: TGTGCCAGCAGCCTTAACAGTCGCTCTGGAAACACCATATATTTT.

The rearrangement links TRBV18 to TRBJ1-2, with 8 bases matching TRBD1. This CDR3 region has 16 residues. V shed 3 bases and J 6 bases; nucleotides not matched to a gene: 12. In germline, CDR1 is KGHSH, CDR2 LQKENI. The CDR3 sequence is CASSPTIGQGINGYTF. The CDR3 nucleotides are TGTGCCAGCTCACCCACTATTGGACAGGGAATAAATGGCTACACCTTC.

The rearrangement links TRBV11-2 to TRBJ2-3; D is undetermined. The germline gives CDR1 SGHAT, CDR2 FQNNGV. CDR3 length: 14 residues. Trimming shortened V by 0 bases and J by 6 bases, and 10 bases separated the two germline ends. CDR3 nucleotides: TGTGCCAGCAGCTTAGATTTCTCCGGGGATACGCAGTATTTT. It specifies CASSLDFSGDTQYF.

CDR3 sequence: CSGGTGVSEQYF. The CDR3 DNA reads TGCAGCGGCGGGACAGGGGTGTCCGAGCAGTACTTC. The chain combines TRBV29-1 with TRBJ2-7; TRBD1 aligns across 10 bases. Germline CDR1 is SQVTM and CDR2 is ANQGSEA. The CDR3 contains 12 residues. After removal of 7 bases from V and 6 bases from J, the junction contained 6 bases not matched to a gene.

The chain links TRBV15 to TRBJ2-3, with D perhaps TRBD2 (6 bases). Per germline, CDR1 LNHNV and CDR2 YYDKDF (reference sequence). With 3 bases removed from V and 4 bases from J, the gap between germline ends came to 29 bases. The CDR3 covers 20 residues. Here the CDR3 DNA reads TGTGCCACCAGCAGCCGAGGATGGAGGGCGGTGGATATAGGCGCAGATACGCAGTATTTT. Amino acid sequence: CATSSRGWRAVDIGADTQYF.